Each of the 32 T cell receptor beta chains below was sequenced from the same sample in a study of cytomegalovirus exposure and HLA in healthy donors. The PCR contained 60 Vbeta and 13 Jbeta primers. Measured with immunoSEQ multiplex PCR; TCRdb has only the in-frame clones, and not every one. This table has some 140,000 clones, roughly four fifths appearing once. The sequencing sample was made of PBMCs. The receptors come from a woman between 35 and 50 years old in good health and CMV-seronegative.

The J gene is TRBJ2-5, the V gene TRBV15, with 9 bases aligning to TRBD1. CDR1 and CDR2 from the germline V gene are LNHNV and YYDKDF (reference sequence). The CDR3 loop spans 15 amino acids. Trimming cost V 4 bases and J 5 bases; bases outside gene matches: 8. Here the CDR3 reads CATSKPGQGIETQYF. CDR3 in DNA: TGTGCCACCAGCAAGCCGGGACAGGGAATTGAGACCCAGTACTTC.

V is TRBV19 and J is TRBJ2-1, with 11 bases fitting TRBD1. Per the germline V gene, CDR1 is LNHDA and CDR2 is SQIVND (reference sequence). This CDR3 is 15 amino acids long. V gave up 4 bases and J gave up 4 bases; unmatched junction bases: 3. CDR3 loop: CASSTGQGAYNEQFF. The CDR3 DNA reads TGTGCCAGTAGTACAGGACAGGGGGCATACAATGAGCAGTTCTTC.

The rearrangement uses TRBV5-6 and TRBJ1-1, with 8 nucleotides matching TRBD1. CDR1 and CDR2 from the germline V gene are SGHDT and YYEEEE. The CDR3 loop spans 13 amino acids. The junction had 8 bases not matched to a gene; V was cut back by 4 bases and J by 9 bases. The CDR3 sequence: CASSQLDRGKAFF. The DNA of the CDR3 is TGTGCCAGCAGCCAACTCGACAGGGGCAAAGCTTTCTTT.

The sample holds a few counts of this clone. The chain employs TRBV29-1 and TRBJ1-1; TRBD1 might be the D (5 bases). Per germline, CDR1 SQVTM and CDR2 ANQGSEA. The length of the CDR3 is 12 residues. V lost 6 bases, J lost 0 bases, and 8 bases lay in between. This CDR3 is CSVGGMNTEAFF. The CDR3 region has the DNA TGCAGCGTGGGGGGGATGAACACTGAAGCTTTCTTT.

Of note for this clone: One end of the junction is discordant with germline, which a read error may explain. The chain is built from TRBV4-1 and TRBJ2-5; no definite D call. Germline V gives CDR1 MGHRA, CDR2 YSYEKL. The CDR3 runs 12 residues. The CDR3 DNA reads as TGCGCCAGCAGCCACCCCCAGGTCGTCTTGCACTTC. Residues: CASSHPQVVLHF.

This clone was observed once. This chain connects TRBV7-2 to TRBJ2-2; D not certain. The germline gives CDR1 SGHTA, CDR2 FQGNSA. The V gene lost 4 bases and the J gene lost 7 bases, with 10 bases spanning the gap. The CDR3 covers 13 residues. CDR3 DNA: TGTGCCAGCAGCTCGCTCGGAGTCGGGGAGCTGTTTTTT. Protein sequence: CASSSLGVGELFF.

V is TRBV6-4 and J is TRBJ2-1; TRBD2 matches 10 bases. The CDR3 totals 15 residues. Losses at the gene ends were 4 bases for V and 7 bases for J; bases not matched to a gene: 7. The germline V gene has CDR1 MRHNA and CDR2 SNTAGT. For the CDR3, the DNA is TGTGCCAGCAGTGTCCTAGCGGGGGCGGGGAATGAGCAGTTCTTC. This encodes CASSVLAGAGNEQFF.

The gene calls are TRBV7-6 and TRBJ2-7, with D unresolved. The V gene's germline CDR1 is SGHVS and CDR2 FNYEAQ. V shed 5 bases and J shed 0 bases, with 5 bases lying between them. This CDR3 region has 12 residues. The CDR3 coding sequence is TGTGCCAGCAGCCGGAGCTCCTACGAGCAGTACTTC. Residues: CASSRSSYEQYF.

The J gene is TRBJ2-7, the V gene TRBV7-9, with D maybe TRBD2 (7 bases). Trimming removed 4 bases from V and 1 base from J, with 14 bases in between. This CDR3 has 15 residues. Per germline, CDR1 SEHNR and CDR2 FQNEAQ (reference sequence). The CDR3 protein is CASSSREGVSYEQYF. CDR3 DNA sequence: TGTGCCAGCAGCTCGAGGGAGGGGGTTTCCTACGAGCAGTACTTC.

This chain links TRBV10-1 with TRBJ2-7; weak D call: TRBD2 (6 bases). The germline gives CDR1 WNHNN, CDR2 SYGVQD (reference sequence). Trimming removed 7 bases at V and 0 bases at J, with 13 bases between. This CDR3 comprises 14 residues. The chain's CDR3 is CASNTGRSSYEQYF. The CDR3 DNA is TGCGCCAGCAACACTGGGAGGAGCTCCTACGAGCAGTACTTC.

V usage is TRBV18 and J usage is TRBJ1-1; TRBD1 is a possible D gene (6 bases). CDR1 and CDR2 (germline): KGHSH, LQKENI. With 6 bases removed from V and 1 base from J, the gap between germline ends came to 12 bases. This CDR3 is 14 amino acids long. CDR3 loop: CASSPGQRNTEAFF. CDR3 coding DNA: TGTGCCAGCTCTCCAGGACAGAGGAACACTGAAGCTTTCTTT.

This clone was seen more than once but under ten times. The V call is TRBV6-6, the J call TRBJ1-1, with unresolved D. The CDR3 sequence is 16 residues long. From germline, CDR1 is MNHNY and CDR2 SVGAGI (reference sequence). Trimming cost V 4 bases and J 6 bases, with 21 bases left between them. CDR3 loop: CASSSAGPTLDPEAFF. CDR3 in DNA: TGTGCCAGCAGTTCGGCCGGGCCCACACTAGACCCTGAAGCTTTCTTT.

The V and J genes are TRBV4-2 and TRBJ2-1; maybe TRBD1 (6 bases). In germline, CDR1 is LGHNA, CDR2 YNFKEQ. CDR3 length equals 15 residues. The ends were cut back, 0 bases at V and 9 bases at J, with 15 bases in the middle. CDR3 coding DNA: TGTGCCAGCAGCCAAGACCGACAGGTAACTAGTGAGCAGTTCTTC. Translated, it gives CASSQDRQVTSEQFF.

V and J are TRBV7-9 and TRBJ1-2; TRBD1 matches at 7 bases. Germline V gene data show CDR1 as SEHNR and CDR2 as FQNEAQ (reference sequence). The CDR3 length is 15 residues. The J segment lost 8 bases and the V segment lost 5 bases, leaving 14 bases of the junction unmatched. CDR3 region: CASSLTTGTTMGYTF. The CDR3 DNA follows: TGTGCCAGCAGCCTAACGACAGGGACGACTATGGGCTACACCTTC.

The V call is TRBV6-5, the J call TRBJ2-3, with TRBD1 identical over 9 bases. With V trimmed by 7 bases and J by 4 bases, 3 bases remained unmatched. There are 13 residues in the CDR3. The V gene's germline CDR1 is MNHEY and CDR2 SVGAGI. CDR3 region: CASTRQGADTQYF. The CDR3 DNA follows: TGTGCCAGCACGAGACAGGGGGCAGATACGCAGTATTTT.

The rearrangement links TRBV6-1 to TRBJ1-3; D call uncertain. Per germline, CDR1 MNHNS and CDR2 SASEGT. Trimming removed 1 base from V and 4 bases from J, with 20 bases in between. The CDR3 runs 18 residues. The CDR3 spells CASSEGRILTRLGNTIYF. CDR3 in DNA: TGTGCCAGCAGTGAAGGTCGGATATTGACACGTCTAGGAAACACCATATATTTT.

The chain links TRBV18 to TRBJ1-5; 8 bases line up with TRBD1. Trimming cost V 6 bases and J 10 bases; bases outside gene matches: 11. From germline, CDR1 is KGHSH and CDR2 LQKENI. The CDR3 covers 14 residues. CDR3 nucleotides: TGTGCCAGCTCTCTCCAGACAGGGGAGGTTCCCCAGCATTTT. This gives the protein CASSLQTGEVPQHF.

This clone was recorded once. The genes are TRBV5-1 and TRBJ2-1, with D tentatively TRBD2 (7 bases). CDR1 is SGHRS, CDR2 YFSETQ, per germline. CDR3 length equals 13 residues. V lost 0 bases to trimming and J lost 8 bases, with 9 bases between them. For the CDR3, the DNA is TGCGCCAGCAGCTTGGGGGGGGGCGATGAGCAGTTCTTC. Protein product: CASSLGGGDEQFF. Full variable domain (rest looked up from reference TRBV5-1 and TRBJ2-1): KAGVTQTPRYLIKTRGQQVTLSCSPISGHRSVSWYQQTPGQGLQFLFEYFSETQRNKGNFPGRFSGRQFSNSRSEMNVSTLELGDSALYLCASSLGGGDEQFFGPGTRLTVL.

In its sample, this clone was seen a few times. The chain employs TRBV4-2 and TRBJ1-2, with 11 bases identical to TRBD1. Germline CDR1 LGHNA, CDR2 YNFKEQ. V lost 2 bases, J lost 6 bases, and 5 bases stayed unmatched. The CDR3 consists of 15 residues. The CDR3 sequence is CASSQSGQGADGYTF. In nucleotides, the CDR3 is TGTGCCAGCAGCCAATCCGGACAGGGGGCTGATGGCTACACCTTC.

CDR3 sequence: CASKRGSGAYEQYF. CDR3 sequence (DNA): TGTGCCAGCAAGAGGGGGTCAGGGGCCTACGAGCAGTACTTC. J is TRBJ2-7 and V is TRBV2; weak D call: TRBD1 (6 bases). Germline lookup yields CDR1 SNHLY and CDR2 FYNNEI. The CDR3 has 14 amino acids. The V end lost 7 bases, the J end lost 2 bases, and 15 bases lay between the germline ends.

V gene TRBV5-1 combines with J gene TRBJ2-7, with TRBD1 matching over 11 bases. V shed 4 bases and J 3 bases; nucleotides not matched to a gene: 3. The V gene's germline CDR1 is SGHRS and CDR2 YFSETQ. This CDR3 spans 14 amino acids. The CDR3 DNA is TGCGCCAGCAGCGGACAGGGGGCGATCTACGAGCAGTACTTC. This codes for CASSGQGAIYEQYF.

The CDR3, as DNA: TGTGCCAGCGCCAAGGGACAGGACACCTACGAGCAGTACTTC. Its protein is CASAKGQDTYEQYF. The V gene is TRBV27, the J gene TRBJ2-7, with 8 bases matching TRBD1. CDR3 length: 14 amino acids. In germline, CDR1 is MNHEY, CDR2 SMNVEV (reference sequence). With 8 bases clipped from V and 2 bases from J, the junction kept 8 bases outside the gene matches.

CDR3 amino acids: CASSFSPGELFF. The CDR3 DNA follows: TGTGCCAGCAGCTTCAGTCCCGGGGAGCTGTTTTTT. This rearrangement joins TRBV7-9 to TRBJ2-2; D gene uncertain. V gave up 3 bases and J gave up 6 bases, with 5 bases separating them. Germline assignment: CDR1 SEHNR and CDR2 FQNEAQ (reference sequence). The CDR3 consists of 12 residues.

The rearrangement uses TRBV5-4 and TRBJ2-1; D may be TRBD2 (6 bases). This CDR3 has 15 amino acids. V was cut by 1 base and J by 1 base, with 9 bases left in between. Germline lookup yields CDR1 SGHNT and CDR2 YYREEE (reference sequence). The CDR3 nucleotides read TGTGCCAGCAGCTTGTGGGCGGGGTCCTACAATGAGCAGTTCTTC. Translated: CASSLWAGSYNEQFF.

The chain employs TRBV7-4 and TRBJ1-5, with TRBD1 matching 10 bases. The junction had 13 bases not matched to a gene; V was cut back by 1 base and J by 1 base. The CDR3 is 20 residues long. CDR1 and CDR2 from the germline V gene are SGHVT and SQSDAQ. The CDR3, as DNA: TGTGCCAGCAGCTTAGAATCGGACAGGGGGTCACATATAAGCAATCAGCCCCAGCATTTT. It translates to CASSLESDRGSHISNQPQHF.

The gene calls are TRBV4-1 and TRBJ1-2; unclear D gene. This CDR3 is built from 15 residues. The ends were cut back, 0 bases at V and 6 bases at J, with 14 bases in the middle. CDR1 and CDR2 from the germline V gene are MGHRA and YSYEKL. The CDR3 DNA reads TGCGCCAGCAGCCAAGACGGGAACCGCGGGGATGGCTACACCTTC. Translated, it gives CASSQDGNRGDGYTF.

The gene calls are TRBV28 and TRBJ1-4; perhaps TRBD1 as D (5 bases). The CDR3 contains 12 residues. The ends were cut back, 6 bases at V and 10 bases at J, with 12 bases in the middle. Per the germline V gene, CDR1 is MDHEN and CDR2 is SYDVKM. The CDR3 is CASSPLGGKLFF. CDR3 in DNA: TGTGCCAGCAGCCCTTTGGGGGGAAAACTGTTTTTT.

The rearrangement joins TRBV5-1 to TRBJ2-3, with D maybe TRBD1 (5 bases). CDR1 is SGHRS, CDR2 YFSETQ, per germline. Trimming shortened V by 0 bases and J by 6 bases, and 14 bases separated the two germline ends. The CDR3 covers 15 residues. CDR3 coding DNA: TGCGCCAGCAGCTTGGGTGCGGAGTGGGGCGATACGCAGTATTTT. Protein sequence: CASSLGAEWGDTQYF.

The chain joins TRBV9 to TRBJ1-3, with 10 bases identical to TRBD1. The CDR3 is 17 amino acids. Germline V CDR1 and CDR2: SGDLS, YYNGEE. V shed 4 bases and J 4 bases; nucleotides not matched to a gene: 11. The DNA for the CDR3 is TGTGCCAGCAGCCCATCCCTCGGGACAGGGGTAGGAAACACCATATATTTT. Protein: CASSPSLGTGVGNTIYF. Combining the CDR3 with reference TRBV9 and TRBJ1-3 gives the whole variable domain DSGVTQTPKHLITATGQRVTLRCSPRSGDLSVYWYQQSLDQGLQFLIQYYNGEERAKGNILERFSAQQFPDLHSELNLSSLELGDSALYFCASSPSLGTGVGNTIYFGEGSWLTVV.

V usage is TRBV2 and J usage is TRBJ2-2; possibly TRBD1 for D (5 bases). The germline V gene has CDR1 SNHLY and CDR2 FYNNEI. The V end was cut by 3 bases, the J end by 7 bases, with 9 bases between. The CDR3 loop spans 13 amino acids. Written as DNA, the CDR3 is TGTGCCAGCAGTGAGGCAGGGTTCGGGGAGCTGTTTTTT. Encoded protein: CASSEAGFGELFF.

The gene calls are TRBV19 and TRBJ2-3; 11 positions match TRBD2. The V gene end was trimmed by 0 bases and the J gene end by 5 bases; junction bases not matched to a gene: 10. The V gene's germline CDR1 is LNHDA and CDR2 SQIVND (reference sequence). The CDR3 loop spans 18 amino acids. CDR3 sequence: CASSIDSPSGGLQDTQYF. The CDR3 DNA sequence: TGTGCCAGTAGTATAGATTCCCCTAGCGGGGGGTTGCAAGATACGCAGTATTTT. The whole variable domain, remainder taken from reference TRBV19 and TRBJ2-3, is DGGITQSPKYLFRKEGQNVTLSCEQNLNHDAMYWYRQDPGQGLRLIYYSQIVNDFQKGDIAEGYSVSREKKESFPLTVTSAQKNPTAFYLCASSIDSPSGGLQDTQYFGPGTRLTVL.

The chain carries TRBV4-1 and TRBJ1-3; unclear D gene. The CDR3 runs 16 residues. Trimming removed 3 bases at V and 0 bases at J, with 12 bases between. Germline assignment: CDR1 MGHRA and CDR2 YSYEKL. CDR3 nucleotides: TGCGCCAGCAGCCACCCAGGCGCGAGCTCTGGAAACACCATATATTTT. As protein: CASSHPGASSGNTIYF.